This T cell receptor (beta chain) was sequenced for a study of T-cell memory formation after mild COVID-19. cDNA libraries for TCR alpha and TCR beta, carrying sample barcodes and UMIs, came from 5'RACE with constant-segment primers. TCRdb called the 5' RACE reads again in MiXCR, with one record for every CDR3 protein. The data contain 35,000 to 45,000 distinct CDR3 sequences, roughly 8% of them seen just once; the ten biggest clones take up approximately 1.5%. The study's findings and limits: For contracting clones, CD4+ ones sat mainly in CM and EM, CD8+ in EMRA.

This clonotype was seen a handful of times. Antigen unknown. The V gene's germline CDR1 is MNHNY and CDR2 SVGAGI (reference sequence). The V gene lost 6 bases and the J gene lost 0 bases, with 9 bases spanning the gap. This CDR3 has 14 residues. The specimen was PBMCs or a T cell subset sorted from them (not recorded which). The clonotype comes from a man aged 18-30 years who had mild COVID-19 (a few samples of this study predate the infection). Cell type and time point are not known. The V and J genes are TRBV6-6 and TRBJ1-5, with D hard to call. CDR3 coding DNA: TGTGCCAGCAGCCCCAGCGATAGCAATCAGCCCCAGCATTTT. Translation: CASSPSDSNQPQHF.